The 30 T cell receptor beta chains below come from one sample, sequenced in a study of cytomegalovirus exposure and HLA in healthy donors. PCR primers comprised 60 Vbeta and 13 Jbeta primers. Data came from immunoSEQ multiplex PCR; TCRdb stores just in-frame clones and leaves some out. This table holds 150,000 to 200,000 clones, 70% to 80% found once. Input material: PBMCs. The source of these receptors is a woman in her forties or fifties in good health and CMV-seronegative.

This clone showed up just once. The chain carries TRBV5-5 and TRBJ1-2; the D gene is possibly TRBD1 (6 bases). V lost 6 bases, J lost 5 bases, and 26 bases lay in between. This CDR3 contains 17 residues. Looked up from germline, CDR1 is SGHKS and CDR2 is YYEKEE (reference sequence). The CDR3 DNA sequence: TGTGCCAGCATTTCGGTGGCCGGGGGGGCTCGGGATTATGGCTACACCTTC. Translation gives CASISVAGGARDYGYTF.

This clone was seen more than once but under ten times. This chain connects TRBV4-2 to TRBJ2-2, with TRBD1 identical over 7 bases. V shed 4 bases, J shed 6 bases, and the junction held 8 bases outside the gene matches. Germline assignment: CDR1 LGHNA and CDR2 YNFKEQ. The CDR3 has 15 amino acids. In DNA form, the CDR3 reads TGTGCCAGCAGCCCCGGAGACAGGGCCGCCGGGGAGCTGTTTTTT. Translating it yields CASSPGDRAAGELFF.

The chain employs TRBV6-4 and TRBJ2-6; D remains unclear. The V and J ends lost 5 bases and 1 base respectively, with 6 bases between them. CDR1 is MRHNA and CDR2 is SNTAGT in the germline V gene. This CDR3 is built from 14 residues. As DNA, the CDR3 is TGTGCCAGCAGTCCCAATTCTGGGGCCAACGTCCTGACTTTC. Translating gives CASSPNSGANVLTF.

In this sample, this clone turned up once. This chain links TRBV27 with TRBJ1-1, with D unclear. CDR3 size: 14 residues. V was trimmed by 0 bases and J by 5 bases, leaving 10 bases between them. The V gene's germline CDR1 is MNHEY and CDR2 SMNVEV (reference sequence). DNA for the CDR3: TGTGCCAGCAGTTTATCTGGGTCGAGGACTGAAGCTTTCTTT. The encoded protein is CASSLSGSRTEAFF.

The J gene is TRBJ2-2, the V gene TRBV28, with 9 positions matching TRBD1. CDR3 length: 16 amino acids. Germline V gene data show CDR1 as MDHEN and CDR2 as SYDVKM. V lost 0 bases and J lost 5; bases outside the gene matches: 4. The CDR3 spells CASSLWTGGGTGELFF. CDR3 in DNA: TGTGCCAGCAGTTTATGGACAGGGGGTGGGACCGGGGAGCTGTTTTTT.

V usage is TRBV5-4 and J usage is TRBJ2-7; 8 bases map to TRBD1. Germline V gives CDR1 SGHNT, CDR2 YYREEE (reference sequence). V shed 1 base and J 4 bases; nucleotides not matched to a gene: 1. The CDR3 has 13 amino acids. CDR3 sequence reads: CASSLQGAYEQYF. The CDR3 bases are TGTGCCAGCAGCTTGCAGGGGGCTTACGAGCAGTACTTC. Full variable domain (remainder filled in from reference TRBV5-4 and TRBJ2-7): ETGVTQSPTHLIKTRGQQVTLRCSSQSGHNTVSWYQQALGQGPQFIFQYYREEENGRGNFPPRFSGLQFPNYSSELNVNALELDDSALYLCASSLQGAYEQYFGPGTRLTVT.

In its sample, this clone was seen a few times. As DNA, the CDR3 is TGTGCCAGCAGCTTGGGGTGGGGCAGCTCTGGGGCCAACGTCCTGACTTTC. Translated, it gives CASSLGWGSSGANVLTF. The chain uses TRBV5-6 and TRBJ2-6, with D perhaps TRBD1 (5 bases). This CDR3 has 17 residues. Trimming took 0 bases from V and 0 from J, leaving 10 bases between them. Germline-derived CDR1 and CDR2 are SGHDT and YYEEEE.

The V call is TRBV6-6, the J call TRBJ2-5, with 10 bases lining up with TRBD2. The J call may be incorrect, as the DNA end agrees better with TRBJ2-7. The length of the CDR3 is 15 residues. The germline V gene has CDR1 MNHNY and CDR2 SVGAGI (reference sequence). The CDR3 here is CASSETSGYSYEQYF. As DNA, the CDR3 is TGTGCCAGCAGCGAGACTAGCGGGTACTCCTACGAGCAGTACTTC.

The CDR3 reads CASSLAGLGGSEQFF. CDR3 coding DNA: TGCGCCAGCAGCTTGGCCGGACTAGGAGGCAGTGAGCAGTTCTTC. The rearrangement uses TRBV5-1 and TRBJ2-1, with 7 nucleotides matching TRBD2. The V gene's germline CDR1 is SGHRS and CDR2 YFSETQ. V gave up 0 bases and J gave up 9 bases; unmatched junction bases: 9. The length of the CDR3 is 15 residues.

V gene TRBV30 combines with J gene TRBJ2-7; a weak D match, TRBD2 (5 bases). Trimming took 2 bases from V and 1 from J, leaving 9 bases between them. This CDR3 is 13 amino acids long. Per the germline V gene, CDR1 is GTSNPN and CDR2 is SVGIG (reference sequence). CDR3 in amino acids: CAWSRGRSYEQYF. The CDR3, as DNA: TGTGCCTGGAGTCGGGGAAGATCCTACGAGCAGTACTTC.

The chain joins TRBV6-6 to TRBJ1-5; the D is unclear. Germline V gene sequence: CDR1 MNHNY, CDR2 SVGAGI (reference sequence). The CDR3 extends over 14 amino acids. Trimming pared 3 bases from V and 2 bases from J, leaving 8 bases between. CDR3 nucleotide sequence: TGTGCCAGCAGTTATTCGGGTGGCAATCAGCCCCAGCATTTT. Protein sequence: CASSYSGGNQPQHF.

The chain combines TRBV2 with TRBJ2-2, with 9 bases identical to TRBD1. The CDR3 length is 16 residues. Per germline, CDR1 SNHLY and CDR2 FYNNEI. With 5 bases clipped from V and 3 bases from J, the junction kept 7 bases outside the gene matches. In DNA form, the CDR3 reads TGTGCCAGCAGTCGGGACAGGGTTACGCACACCGGGGAGCTGTTTTTT. It yields the protein CASSRDRVTHTGELFF.

The chain uses TRBV18 and TRBJ1-5; 7 bases agree with TRBD1. CDR3 size: 16 residues. J gave up 5 bases and V 5 bases, and 12 bases lay outside the gene matches. Per the germline V gene, CDR1 is KGHSH and CDR2 is LQKENI. The CDR3 nucleotides read TGTGCCAGCTCATTGGACAAAGGGGGCGGGGATCAGCCCCAGCATTTT. Amino acid sequence: CASSLDKGGGDQPQHF. Complete variable domain (other parts from reference TRBV18 and TRBJ1-5): NAGVMQNPRHLVRRRGQEARLRCSPMKGHSHVYWYRQLPEEGLKFMVYLQKENIIDESGMPKERFSAEFPKEGPSILRIQQVVRGDSAAYFCASSLDKGGGDQPQHFGDGTRLSIL.

The V and J genes are TRBV29-1 and TRBJ2-7; D may be TRBD2 (6 bases). The V gene lost 4 bases and the J gene lost 9 bases, with 19 bases spanning the gap. Germline lookup yields CDR1 SQVTM and CDR2 ANQGSEA. The CDR3 loop spans 13 amino acids. The CDR3 protein is CSVVSGAYTVQYF. CDR3 DNA: TGCAGCGTTGTATCGGGAGCCTACACGGTGCAGTACTTC.

The rearrangement joins TRBV7-2 to TRBJ2-1; 13 bases line up with TRBD2. With V trimmed by 5 bases and J by 9 bases, 16 bases remained unmatched. CDR1 and CDR2 from the germline V gene are SGHTA and FQGNSA. The CDR3 runs 18 residues. The CDR3 sequence is CASSLIPRTSGRTGEQFF. CDR3 in DNA: TGTGCCAGCAGCCTAATCCCTAGGACTAGCGGGAGAACCGGTGAGCAGTTCTTC.

This clone appeared once. The chain uses TRBV13 and TRBJ2-1; 16 bases fit TRBD2. Trimming at V came to 5 bases and at J to 4 bases, leaving 8 bases not matched to a gene. The CDR3 runs 18 residues. From germline, CDR1 is PRHDT and CDR2 FYEKMQ (reference sequence). The CDR3 coding sequence is TGTGCCAGCAGCACGGAGGGACTAGCGGGAGGGCCGTACAATGAGCAGTTCTTC. This gives the protein CASSTEGLAGGPYNEQFF.

This sequence joins TRBV15 and TRBJ2-5, with a tentative D call TRBD1 (6 bases). V gave up 0 bases and J gave up 11 bases, with 19 bases separating them. CDR1 is LNHNV, CDR2 YYDKDF, per germline (reference sequence). The CDR3 length is 15 residues. The CDR3 DNA follows: TGTGCCACCAGCAGAGAAGTAGGCAGGGGCTGGGAGCAGTACTTC. Protein: CATSREVGRGWEQYF.

The rearrangement joins TRBV7-2 to TRBJ1-4; D is unresolved. V lost 1 base, J lost 6 bases, and 6 bases lay in between. This CDR3 has 13 residues. Germline lookup yields CDR1 SGHTA and CDR2 FQGNSA. CDR3 loop: CASSLGGYEKLFF. CDR3 sequence (DNA): TGTGCCAGCAGCTTAGGAGGGTATGAAAAACTGTTTTTT.

As regards this clone: At one of its ends the junction is not consistent with the germline gene, which may arise from a read error. This chain uses TRBV7-9 with TRBJ2-5; 10 positions match TRBD2. Germline CDR1 is SEHNR and CDR2 is FQNEAQ (reference sequence). The CDR3 consists of 17 residues. The CDR3 sequence: CSSSLMGVSGGDGDQYF. DNA of the CDR3: TGTTCCAGCAGCTTAATGGGCGTCAGCGGGGGGGATGGAGACCAGTACTTC. Filled out from reference TRBV7-9 and TRBJ2-5, the complete variable domain reads DTGVSQNPRHKITKRGQNVTFRCDPISEHNRLYWYRQTLGQGPEFLTYFQNEAQLEKSRLLSDRFSAERPKGSFSTLEIQRTEQGDSAMYLCSSSLMGVSGGDGDQYFGPGTRLLVL.

This clone showed up just a few times. The V call is TRBV7-8, the J call TRBJ2-1, with a weak D call TRBD2 (5 bases). The length of the CDR3 is 16 residues. The ends were cut back, 3 bases at V and 7 bases at J, with 19 bases in the middle. Germline CDR1 SGHVS, CDR2 FQNEAQ. DNA for the CDR3: TGTGCCAGCAGCTTCACTTTATCCCGGGGAGTGAATGAGCAGTTCTTC. This translates into CASSFTLSRGVNEQFF.

This clone has only a few counts. The chain employs TRBV28 and TRBJ2-1; 8 bases map to TRBD2. Trimming took 6 bases from V and 9 from J; bases not matched to a gene: 7. CDR1 and CDR2 from the germline V gene are MDHEN and SYDVKM. The CDR3 runs to 13 residues. The CDR3 is CASRRGGEGEQFF. CDR3 DNA sequence: TGTGCCAGCAGACGGGGGGGAGAGGGTGAGCAGTTCTTC.

The CDR3, as DNA: TGTGCCAGCAGCTTGGGATCGACTAGCGGGTACAATGAGCAGTTCTTC. Its protein product is CASSLGSTSGYNEQFF. The V gene is TRBV5-4, the J gene TRBJ2-1; 10 bases align to TRBD2. The CDR3 covers 16 residues. CDR1 and CDR2 from the germline V gene are SGHNT and YYREEE (reference sequence). After removal of 0 bases from V and 4 bases from J, the junction contained 4 bases not matched to a gene.

The V and J genes are TRBV5-6 and TRBJ2-7, with 8 nucleotides matching TRBD1. The CDR3 loop spans 16 amino acids. From germline, CDR1 is SGHDT and CDR2 YYEEEE. V lost 0 bases and J lost 0; bases outside the gene matches: 5. The CDR3 coding sequence is TGTGCCAGCAGCTTGGAATGGGGACAGGTCTCCTACGAGCAGTACTTC. Translation: CASSLEWGQVSYEQYF.

This sequence joins TRBV14 and TRBJ1-3; D not certain. V lost 3 bases to trimming and J lost 4 bases, with 19 bases between them. This CDR3 contains 17 residues. Germline V CDR1 and CDR2: SGHDN, FVKESK. CDR3 bases: TGTGCCAGCAGCCAGGGAACCGGACCGGCGGGCGGAAACACCATATATTTT. It is translated as CASSQGTGPAGGNTIYF.

The J gene is TRBJ2-6, the V gene TRBV19, with TRBD1 identical over 10 bases. This CDR3 contains 18 residues. The V gene end was trimmed by 8 bases and the J gene end by 0 bases; junction bases not matched to a gene: 10. Germline V lookup: CDR1 LNHDA, CDR2 SQIVND (reference sequence). The CDR3 bases are TGTGCCAGTCACACCCCGGGACAGGGGTCCTCTGGGGCCAACGTCCTGACTTTC. It translates to CASHTPGQGSSGANVLTF.

A few counts support this clone. This chain joins TRBV10-3 and TRBJ1-1, with 7 positions matching TRBD1. The CDR3 contains 15 residues. The V segment lost 7 bases and the J segment 6 bases; nucleotides outside the gene matches: 14. Germline-derived CDR1 and CDR2 are ENHRY and SYGVKD. Here the CDR3 DNA reads TGTGCCATCAAATGGGGTCAGGGGGGAGAGGCTGAAGCTTTCTTT. It encodes CAIKWGQGGEAEAFF.

This chain connects TRBV6-5 to TRBJ2-7; no clear D gene. V lost 2 bases to trimming and J lost 1 base, with 9 bases between them. Germline V lookup: CDR1 MNHEY, CDR2 SVGAGI. The CDR3 extends over 14 amino acids. The CDR3 spells CASSYAAWSYEQYF. The CDR3 region has the DNA TGTGCCAGCAGTTACGCGGCCTGGTCCTACGAGCAGTACTTC.

The DNA for the CDR3 is TGTGCCAGCAGAACAGGGGACACATTTGAAGCTTTCTTT. It codes for CASRTGDTFEAFF. The chain recombines TRBV6-6 with TRBJ1-1, with 7 nucleotides matching TRBD1. Losses at the gene ends were 6 bases for V and 7 bases for J; bases not matched to a gene: 8. The CDR3 is made up of 13 amino acids. In germline, CDR1 is MNHNY, CDR2 SVGAGI (reference sequence).

DNA of the CDR3: TGCGCCAGCAGCTTGTCGACAGGGGTCAATTCACCCCTCCACTTT. It yields the protein CASSLSTGVNSPLHF. V usage is TRBV5-1 and J usage is TRBJ1-6, with 8 bases fitting TRBD1. V shed 1 base and J 7 bases; nucleotides not matched to a gene: 4. Germline lookup yields CDR1 SGHRS and CDR2 YFSETQ. CDR3 length: 15 amino acids.

This clone showed up just a few times. CDR3 nucleotides: TGTGCCAGCACGCGACAGGGGGATGAGCAGTTCTTC. Residues: CASTRQGDEQFF. The chain joins TRBV7-2 to TRBJ2-1, with TRBD1 matching 9 bases. The CDR3 length is 12 residues. Trimming took 7 bases from V and 8 from J; bases not matched to a gene: 3. Germline lookup yields CDR1 SGHTA and CDR2 FQGNSA.